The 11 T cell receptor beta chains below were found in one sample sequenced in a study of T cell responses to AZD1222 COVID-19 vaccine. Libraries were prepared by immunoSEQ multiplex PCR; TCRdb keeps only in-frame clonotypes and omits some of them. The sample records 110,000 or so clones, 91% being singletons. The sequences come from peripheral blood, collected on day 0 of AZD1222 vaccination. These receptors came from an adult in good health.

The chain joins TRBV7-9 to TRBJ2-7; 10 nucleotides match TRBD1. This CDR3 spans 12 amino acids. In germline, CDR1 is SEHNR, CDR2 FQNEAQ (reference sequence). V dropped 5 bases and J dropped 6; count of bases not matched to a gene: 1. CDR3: CASSGDRGEQYF. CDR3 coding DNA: TGTGCCAGCAGCGGGGACAGGGGCGAGCAGTACTTC.

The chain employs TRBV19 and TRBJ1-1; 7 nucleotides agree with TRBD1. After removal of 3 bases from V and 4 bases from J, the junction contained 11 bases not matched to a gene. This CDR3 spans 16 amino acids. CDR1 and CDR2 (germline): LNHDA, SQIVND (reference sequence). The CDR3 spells CASSIQGGIGGTEAFF. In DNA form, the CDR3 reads TGTGCCAGTAGTATCCAGGGGGGAATCGGGGGCACTGAAGCTTTCTTT.

The CDR3 nucleotides read TGCGCCAGCAGCCCCCATTCCAGTTGGCGGAATAATGAAAAACTGTTTTTT. It translates to CASSPHSSWRNNEKLFF. The chain joins TRBV5-1 to TRBJ1-4; D remains ambiguous. CDR3 size: 17 residues. Trimming pared 4 bases from V and 4 bases from J, leaving 20 bases between. Per the germline V gene, CDR1 is SGHRS and CDR2 is YFSETQ. Together with reference TRBV5-1 and TRBJ1-4, the CDR3 gives the full variable domain: KAGVTQTPRYLIKTRGQQVTLSCSPISGHRSVSWYQQTPGQGLQFLFEYFSETQRNKGNFPGRFSGRQFSNSRSEMNVSTLELGDSALYLCASSPHSSWRNNEKLFFGSGTQLSVL.

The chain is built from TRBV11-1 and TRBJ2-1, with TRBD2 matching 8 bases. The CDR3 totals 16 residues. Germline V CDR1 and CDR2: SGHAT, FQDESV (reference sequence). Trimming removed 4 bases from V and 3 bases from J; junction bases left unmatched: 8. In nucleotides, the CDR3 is TGTGCCAGCAGCTCACCGCGGGGGGTCGGCTACAATGAGCAGTTCTTC. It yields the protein CASSSPRGVGYNEQFF.

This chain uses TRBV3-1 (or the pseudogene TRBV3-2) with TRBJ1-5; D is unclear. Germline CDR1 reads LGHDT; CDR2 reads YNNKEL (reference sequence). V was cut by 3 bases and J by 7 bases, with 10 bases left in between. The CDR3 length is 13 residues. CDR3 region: CASSQGLEQPQHF. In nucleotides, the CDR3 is TGTGCCAGCAGCCAGGGTCTCGAGCAGCCCCAGCATTTT.

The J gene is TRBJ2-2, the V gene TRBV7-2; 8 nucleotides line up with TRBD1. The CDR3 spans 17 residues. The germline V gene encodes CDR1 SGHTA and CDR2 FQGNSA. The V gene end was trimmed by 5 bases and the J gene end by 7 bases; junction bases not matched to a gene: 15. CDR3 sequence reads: CASSQGGMAGGVGELFF. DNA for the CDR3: TGTGCCAGCAGCCAAGGGGGGATGGCAGGGGGCGTCGGGGAGCTGTTTTTT. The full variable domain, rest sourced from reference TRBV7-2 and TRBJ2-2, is GAGVSQSPSNKVTEKGKDVELRCDPISGHTALYWYRQSLGQGLEFLIYFQGNSAPDKSGLPSDRFSAERTGGSVSTLTIQRTQQEDSAVYLCASSQGGMAGGVGELFFGEGSRLTVL.

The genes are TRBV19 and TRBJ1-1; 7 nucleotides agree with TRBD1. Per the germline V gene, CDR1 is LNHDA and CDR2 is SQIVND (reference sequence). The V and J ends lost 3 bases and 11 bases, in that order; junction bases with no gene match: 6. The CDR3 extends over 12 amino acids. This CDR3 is CASSIRQGQAFF. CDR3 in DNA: TGTGCCAGTAGTATCAGACAGGGACAGGCTTTCTTT. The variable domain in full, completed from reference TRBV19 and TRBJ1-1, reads DGGITQSPKYLFRKEGQNVTLSCEQNLNHDAMYWYRQDPGQGLRLIYYSQIVNDFQKGDIAEGYSVSREKKESFPLTVTSAQKNPTAFYLCASSIRQGQAFFGQGTRLTVV.

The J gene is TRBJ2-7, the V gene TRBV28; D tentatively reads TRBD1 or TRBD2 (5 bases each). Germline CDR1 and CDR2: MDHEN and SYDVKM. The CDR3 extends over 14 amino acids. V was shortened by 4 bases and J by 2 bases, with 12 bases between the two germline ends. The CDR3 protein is CASSSPGTAYEQYF. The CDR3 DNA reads TGTGCCAGCAGTTCCCCCGGGACCGCCTACGAGCAGTACTTC.

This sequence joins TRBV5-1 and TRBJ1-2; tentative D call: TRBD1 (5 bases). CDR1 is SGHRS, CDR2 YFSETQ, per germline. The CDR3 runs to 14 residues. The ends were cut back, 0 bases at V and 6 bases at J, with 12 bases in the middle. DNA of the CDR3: TGCGCCAGCAGCTTGGGGCAGGGACCCCATGGCTACACCTTC. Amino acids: CASSLGQGPHGYTF.

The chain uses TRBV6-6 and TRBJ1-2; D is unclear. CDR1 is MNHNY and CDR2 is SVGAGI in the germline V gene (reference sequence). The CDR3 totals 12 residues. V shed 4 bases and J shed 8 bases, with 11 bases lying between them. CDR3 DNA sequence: TGTGCCAGCAGTTCCGTTGAAGAAGGCTACACCTTC. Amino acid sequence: CASSSVEEGYTF.

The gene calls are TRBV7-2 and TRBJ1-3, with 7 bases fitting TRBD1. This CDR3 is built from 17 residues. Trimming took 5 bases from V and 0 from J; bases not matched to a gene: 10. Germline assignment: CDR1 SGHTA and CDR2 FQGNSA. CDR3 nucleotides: TGTGCCAGCAGCATCAGGGAGACAGGGAGCTCTGGAAACACCATATATTTT. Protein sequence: CASSIRETGSSGNTIYF.